Here is one TCR beta chain with its context. This clonotype was seen ten or more times. No antigen is known for it. Per-base quality was not reported, and no clone a single base away is much larger than it. The method was multiplex PCR. The sequencing machine was an Illumina HiSeq 4000. TCR beta libraries were built with iRepertoire HTBI primers and Arm-PCR amplification of CDR3 regions. PCR products were gel purified before sequencing. The study's processing was this. Gene usage analysis of CDR3 amino acid clonotypes relied on the approximately 62 TRBV and 15 or so TRBJ segments identified across samples. COPE and FqMerger were used to merge the filtered high-quality paired reads into contigs. BLAST was used to align contigs to IMGT TRBV, TRBD and TRBJ reference genes, and CDR3 was defined according to IMGT. Highly expanded clones were defined as clonotypes with a frequency above 0.1%. Repertoire diversity was measured by Shannon entropy, and V-J evenness by the Gini coefficient. A clonotype found in more than one individual was treated as public. In TCRdb, the public reads were trimmed at Q25 with fastp and aligned with MiXCR, with productive beta chains retained. A single entry per CDR3 protein holds the most common genes and DNA from its merged rows. V and J calls and clone size were set by TCRdb, not the authors. The sample contains fewer than 550,000 distinct CDR3 sequences, 16% of them found a single time. The biggest ten clones account for about 23% of the sample.

This record comes from a study of regulatory T cells in long-lasting Graves disease (dated by TCRdb to the early 2020s). At the level of the whole study: Newly diagnosed Graves' disease patients had taken antithyroid drugs for less than 3 months. The study was conducted in China and was registered as a clinical trial. A total of some 35 samples underwent TCR sequencing, from about 13 patients with persistent Graves' disease and about 20 patients with newly diagnosed Graves' disease. Peripheral blood TCR sequencing and RNA sequencing compared persistent Graves' disease patients with newly diagnosed Graves' disease patients.

Broader findings and caveats from the paper: A larger number of public clonotypes was shared among persistent patients (under 3,000) than among newly diagnosed patients (around 880). Compared with newly diagnosed patients, persistent Graves' disease patients had lower TCR Shannon entropy and fewer highly expanded clones, which suggests clonal expansion. Because the primary lesion, thyroid tissue, could not be accessed, the study looked at peripheral blood alone. The small sample size was acknowledged by the authors as a limitation that may reduce accuracy. Sequencing and analysis were limited to the TCR beta chain. Preferential use of TRBV28, TRBJ1-2 and TRBJ2-5 was observed in persistent disease, whereas TRBV20-1 and TRBJ2-1 were favored in newly diagnosed disease.

The CDR3 starts with the cysteine, ends with the phenylalanine, and has 16 residues. CDR3 DNA only is kept here, 48 bases in frame from base 1. From a lookup of the germline V gene, CDR1 and CDR2 are SGHAT and FQNNGV. V is shortened by 5 bases, J by 7 bases, and the region joining them spans 24 bases. The time point label here, explained by the study, means: newly diagnosed GD, antithyroid drugs for less than 3 months. For both TCR sequencing and RNA sequencing, RNA was extracted from PBMCs in TRIzol. Graves' disease was diagnosed according to American Thyroid Association guidelines. The patients came from an endocrinology department in Xi'an, China. Each patient gave 7 to 9.5 milliliters of peripheral blood, collected in an EDTA anticoagulant tube. Ficoll Paque Plus density gradient separation was used to isolate PBMCs, and no additional T cell sorting was done. An Agilent 2100 Bioanalyzer and agarose gel were used to check RNA quality, and a NanoDrop 2000 was used to measure RNA concentration.

These data were also filed under a second study, of T cells in Graves' hyperthyroidism and ophthalmopathy. The second study reports: Stable Graves' hyperthyroidism was defined as the absence of progression to ophthalmopathy over 18 months of follow-up. Hyperthyroidism patients were aged 18 to 65 years and newly diagnosed, with disease duration of less than 2 months. Any patient with an uncontrolled infection, another autoimmune disease, pregnancy or lactation was excluded. Diagnoses were based on clinical symptoms, serum thyroxine and TRAb, thyroid ultrasound and orbital computed tomography. A first-round RT-PCR of the TCR CDR3 used the HTBI primer set with the Qiagen OneStep RT-PCR kit. Most expanded thyroid clonotypes (frequency above 0.001) were also detected in blood, a finding suggesting that blood repertoires may reflect thyroid immune responses. Ophthalmopathy was separated from stable hyperthyroidism by a 13 V-J signature model, with approximately 90% sensitivity and 81% to 82% specificity obtained in cross-validation and 80%/75% obtained in testing. In validation, the model predicted progression to ophthalmopathy with 65% to 71% sensitivity and less than 80% specificity, a median of roughly seven months before onset. TCR V-J signatures able to tell the groups apart were searched for in a discovery cohort of 95 to 100 patients, of whom more than 40 had Graves' ophthalmopathy and some 60 had stable Graves' hyperthyroidism. An independent validation cohort of about 19 hyperthyroidism patients and 17 patients who later progressed to ophthalmopathy tested prospective prediction of ophthalmopathy. The roughly 90 discovery patients were divided at random into training and test sets in a 7:3 ratio. In addition, the study compared T-cell repertoires in thyroid tissue and in blood from roughly six Graves' hyperthyroidism patients. After sampling, hyperthyroidism patients received methimazole starting at 30 mg daily, and ophthalmopathy patients received high-dose intravenous methylprednisolone. Libraries were constructed in a second round of multiplex PCR, after which size selection and purification were performed. Sequencing of the libraries was done on an Illumina HiSeq2000 using paired-end 100 bp reads. SOAPnuke was used to process the raw data, with reads discarded if the reads contained adapters or uncalled bases, had a mean Phred below 15, or lacked an exact constant-primer or identifier match. COPE v1.2.5 was used to merge the high-quality paired reads, and each unique nucleotide sequence was defined as a clonotype. MiTCR v1.1 was used to align the clonotypes against IMGT TRBV, TRBD and TRBJ reference segments. Analysis was restricted to V-J combinations with a frequency above 0.0001, which covered 98% to 99.2% of repertoires. The TCS score was defined as F50 (clonal expansion) divided by E x V (chaos), with BLOSUM62-based TCRdist calculated between CDR3 peptides within each V-J. Welch's t-statistics and random forest reduced 500 to 650 V-J features to some 14, which were used in a naive Bayes classifier (R e1071). Sample size was not statistically predetermined, and blinding of investigators to group allocation was not performed. The paper describes TCR Vbeta CDR3 sequencing of 135 peripheral blood samples, made up of fewer than 50 ophthalmopathy patients, around 73 hyperthyroidism patients and about 17 progressor patients.

The chain joins TRBV11-2 to TRBJ2-7; TRBD1 might be the D gene, on 5 matching bases. The clonotype comes from a woman between 18 and 29 years old with Graves disease. Donor details come from another sample of the same person, matched by shared clones. The specimen was peripheral blood mononuclear cells (PBMCs), collected at new diagnosis, from a patient treated with antithyroid drugs. The sequence in DNA is TGTGCCAGCAGCCAGGGCGTTGTGGTGTTGGAAAAAGAGCAGTACTTC. Its protein reads: CASSQGVVVLEKEQYF.